This TCR beta chain stems from a study of T-cell memory formation after mild COVID-19. TCRdb analysed the 5' RACE reads with MiXCR anew, one entry per CDR3 protein. This sample has around 450,000 distinct CDR3 sequences, with 20% found just once. Germline lookup yields CDR1 SGHNT and CDR2 YYREEE (reference sequence). The CDR3 spans 15 residues. Trimming removed 0 bases at V and 3 bases at J, with 11 bases between. The chain combines TRBV5-4 with TRBJ2-3, with TRBD2 as a possible D gene (6 bases). The TCR comes from an adult woman who had mild COVID-19 (a few samples of this study predate the infection). Cell type and time point are not known. The sample consisted of PBMCs or a T cell subset sorted from them (not recorded which). The CDR3 region is CASSLGREWTDTQYF. The CDR3, as DNA: TGTGCCAGCAGCTTGGGCCGGGAGTGGACAGATACGCAGTATTTT.